This entry is about one T cell receptor beta chain. No cognate antigen has been identified for it. The input lacks base qualities; no much larger clone sits a single base away. The library was obtained by 5' RACE. The listed sequencing device is Illumina HiSeq 2500. A second PCR of roughly 7 to 11 cycles was performed with a sample-barcoded 5' primer and a J-beta primer mix. Each TCR beta cDNA molecule received a unique molecular identifier from a template-switch 5' adaptor carrying 12 random nucleotides. Each sample yielded at least 3 million CDR3-containing paired-end reads. The Mint cDNA synthesis kit, primed by a TRBC-specific oligonucleotide, was used to synthesize first-strand cDNA from all RNA. Following uracil-DNA glycosylase treatment, a first 18-cycle PCR with universal primers M1SS and BC2_uni_R was performed on all cDNA. For the original study's pipeline: For normalization, 1 million high-quality reads, each with a distinct molecular identifier, were randomly selected from each sample. Instead of being binned into consensus sequences, reads that shared molecular identifiers were thrown out. CDR3 identification, clonotype clustering and error correction used MiTCR with a Q25 quality threshold and the strictest error-elimination algorithm. A nonparametric unseen species model with Euler transformation was used to estimate a lower bound on total TCR beta diversity. In TCRdb, the public reads were trimmed at Q25 with fastp and aligned with MiXCR, with productive beta chains retained. Every distinct CDR3 protein forms one entry, paired with its most common genes and DNA. The authors' filters were not applied to this entry. For this sample there are roughly 1,300,000 distinct CDR3 sequences; 45% to 70% appear just once. The ten top clones hold roughly 6.3% of the sample.

The sample belongs to a study of blood T cells in healthy people across ages (dated by TCRdb to between 2015 and 2017). Background on the whole study: In model experiments, template switching captured roughly one uniquely barcoded TCR beta cDNA molecule for every two T cells. To track age-related changes in TCR beta repertoire diversity, the study relied on deep sequencing normalized with unique cDNA molecular identifiers. The donors were divided into four age groups: young (average around 16 years), middle-aged (about 39), aged (around 67) and long-lived (approximately 74). To avoid experimental bias, donors of different ages were distributed randomly across sequencing lanes. Using the same blood draw, the study looked at two additional independent replicas of 1 million unique cDNA reads for two donors, one aged 18 to 30 and the other aged 80 or older.

Systemically healthy Caucasian individuals from Russia, some 38 in total and aged roughly 6 to 100 years, were included as donors. Around 10 milliliters of peripheral blood were collected from each donor into EDTA-treated Vacutainer tubes. Ficoll-Paque density-gradient centrifugation was used to isolate PBMCs, with at least 6.5 million per sample. Total RNA was extracted from PBMCs with Trizol reagent, with at least 5.5 micrograms obtained per sample. Naive CD45RAhigh/CD27high T cell percentages were measured by flow cytometry on a PBMC aliquot from every donor. CDR3 length: 10 amino acids, cysteine to phenylalanine. The sequence is cut down to CDR3 DNA, 30 bases in frame from base 1. Trimming costs V 10 bases and J 9 bases, and their ends lie 10 bases apart. As encoded in the germline V gene, CDR1 is SGHAT while CDR2 is FQNNGV. Results the study describes overall, beyond this receptor: Compared with the aged group, more naive CD4+ T cells, fewer expanded clones and increased TCR diversity were shown by the long-lived group, suggesting age selection. Because the CMV infection status of the donors was unknown, age-related changes in expanded clonotypes may potentially have been confounded. Observed TCR beta diversity per million T cells fell roughly linearly with age, and a significant reduction was already apparent by age roughly 40. Bulk unsorted PBMC profiling prevented conclusive comparison of naive and antigen-experienced compartments. Estimates of total diversity from one million sequenced T cells were regarded as lower bounds and underestimates. Observed TCR beta diversity correlated strongly with the percentage of naive T cells measured by flow cytometry.

The rearranged segments are TRBV11-2 and TRBJ2-1; no D gene is confidently identified. This clonotype originated in a man between 18 and 29 years old in good health. Source material: blood. For the CDR3, the sequence is CATSYTEQFF. The nucleotides read TGTGCCACCTCCTATACTGAGCAGTTCTTC.